This TCR beta chain was identified in a study of cytomegalovirus exposure and HLA in healthy donors. Overall study results and limits: The productive fraction for most TCR beta V segments was about 87% or about 30% in an earlier analysis.

60 Vbeta and 13 Jbeta primers were used in PCR. TCRdb's table, derived via immunoSEQ multiplex PCR, lists solely in-frame clones and lacks some. Of roughly 150,000 clones listed, roughly 77% are singletons. At collection, donors were nominally healthy, but unrecorded immune exposures were probable. CDR1 is SGHTA, CDR2 FQGNSA, per germline. The CDR3 has 14 amino acids. Losses at the gene ends were 2 bases for V and 7 bases for J; bases not matched to a gene: 4. Points on this clone: As yet, its antigen is unknown.

J is TRBJ1-2 and V is TRBV7-2; 10 nucleotides align to TRBD1. The sequenced material came from PBMCs. This TCR was sampled from a woman aged 18-29 years in good health and CMV-seronegative. The CDR3 DNA is TGTGCCAGCAGCTTATTTGACAGGGGGCCTGGCTACACCTTC. It yields the protein CASSLFDRGPGYTF.